The source of this T cell receptor beta chain is a study of blood T cell repertoires in COVID-19. Study at large: The United States, Italy and Spain supplied acute and convalescent COVID-19 samples. T cells, B-cell-depleted T cells, or PBMCs supplied cDNA or gDNA.

In the study's own analysis: From reference gene primer amplification, estimates of nucleated cell counts were derived. TCRdb's copy holds only in-frame clones and misses some; the assay was immunoSEQ multiplex PCR. V and J calls and clone size are copied from that table; D and trimming were computed from the DNA. This table has some 150,000 clones, around 83% appearing once. J was trimmed by 2 bases and V by 7 bases; bases with no gene match: 10. CDR3 length: 15 residues. This TCR came from a woman aged 50 to 60 in a cohort sampled during active or convalescent COVID-19. Sequenced input: peripheral blood. V gene TRBV5-3 combines with J gene TRBJ2-7, with 9 positions matching TRBD1. TRBV5-3 is reported as an ORF; its role is uncertain. CDR3 protein: CARGQGSVLAYEQYF. The CDR3 DNA reads TGTGCCAGAGGACAGGGGAGTGTGTTGGCCTACGAGCAGTACTTC.